The T cell receptor (beta chain) under discussion was sequenced for a study of T cells after yellow fever vaccination. About the study: Those fractions that held only low numbers of cells were prepared using the SMART-Seq v4 Ultra Low Input RNA kit. Broader study findings: Post-booster repertoires again held most primary-vaccination clones (about 96% CD4, 88% CD8).

Details on this clonotype: Its target is unknown.

This CDR3 is 15 amino acids long. Germline V gives CDR1 SGDLS, CDR2 YYNGEE. The V gene lost 3 bases and the J gene lost 6 bases, with 15 bases spanning the gap. TCRdb reanalysed the 5' RACE reads using MiXCR and keeps one entry per CDR3 protein. Of nearly 300,000 distinct CDR3 sequences listed, 7.5% to 9.5% are singletons. This rearrangement joins TRBV9 to TRBJ2-2; TRBD1 is a possible D gene (6 bases). This sequence originates from a man younger than 30 who received the YFV17D yellow fever vaccine. Sequenced here: CD4+ T cells sorted from PBMCs, sampled 5 days after the yellow fever booster vaccination. The CDR3 coding sequence is TGTGCCAGCAGCGGAACCGGGACACCCCCCGGGGAGCTGTTTTTT. Translation gives CASSGTGTPPGELFF.